This T cell receptor (beta chain) was obtained from a study of shared clonotypes between healthy human individuals. Study-level background: Plates per donor: three CD4 naive, three CD4 memory, two CD8 naive, one CD8 memory.

About this clone: This sample also contains other DNA sequences that code for the same CDR3.

This CDR3 region has 14 residues. V shed 1 base and J 6 bases; nucleotides not matched to a gene: 4. Germline V CDR1 and CDR2: SGHRS, YFSETQ. Method: immunoSEQ multiplex PCR; TCRdb's copy keeps in-frame clones and lacks some. The table lists 2 million to 3 million clones, approximately 93% of them singletons. The TCR originated in a man younger than 35 in good health. Some clones in this sample may be carry-over from other donors' samples. The rearrangement links TRBV5-1 to TRBJ1-5; 7 bases are a match to TRBD1. The sample comprised naive CD4+ T cells from PBMCs. Subset noted: CD45RA+ positively selected. CDR3 nucleotides: TGCGCCAGCAGCTTGTCCCCAGGGGGTCAGCCCCAGCATTTT. The encoded protein is CASSLSPGGQPQHF.